The T cell receptor beta chain under discussion was sequenced for a study of regulatory T cells in long-lasting Graves disease. Building of the TCR beta libraries involved iRepertoire HTBI primers and Arm-PCR of CDR3 regions. TCRdb used MiXCR to reprocess the multiplex PCR reads, holding one entry per CDR3 protein. The table has 350,000 to 450,000 distinct CDR3 sequences, 15% seen once. Indicated time point: newly diagnosed GD, antithyroid drugs for less than 3 months. Preparation of the TCR library used RNA extracted from PBMCs. In its sample, this clonotype was seen a few times. Germline V gene sequence: CDR1 KGHDR, CDR2 SFDVKD. The CDR3 runs 14 residues. V lost 3 bases, J lost 5 bases, and 10 bases lay in between. These data are also associated with another study on T cells in Graves' hyperthyroidism and ophthalmopathy.

This receptor was taken from a young woman with Graves disease. This specimen consisted of peripheral blood mononuclear cells (PBMCs), obtained at new diagnosis, from a patient treated with antithyroid drugs. The chain has TRBV24-1 and TRBJ1-5, with unresolved D. The CDR3 region is CATSDPSGDQPQHF. The CDR3, as DNA: TGTGCCACCAGTGATCCCTCAGGTGATCAGCCCCAGCATTTT.